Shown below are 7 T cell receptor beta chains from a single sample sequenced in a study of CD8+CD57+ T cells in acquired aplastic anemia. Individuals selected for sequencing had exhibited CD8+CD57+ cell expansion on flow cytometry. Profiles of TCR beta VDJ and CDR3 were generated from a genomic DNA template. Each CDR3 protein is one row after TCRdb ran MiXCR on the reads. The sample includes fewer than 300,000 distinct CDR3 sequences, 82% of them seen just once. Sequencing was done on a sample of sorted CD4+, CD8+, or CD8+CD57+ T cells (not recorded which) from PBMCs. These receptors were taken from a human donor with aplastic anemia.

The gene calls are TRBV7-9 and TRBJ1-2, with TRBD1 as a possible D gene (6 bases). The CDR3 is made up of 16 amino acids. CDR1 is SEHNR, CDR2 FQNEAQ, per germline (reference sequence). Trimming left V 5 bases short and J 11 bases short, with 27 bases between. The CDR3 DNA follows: TGTGCCAGCAGCCTAGGAGCGGGGGGGCTGGTAACTCAGTACACCTTC. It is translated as CASSLGAGGLVTQYTF.

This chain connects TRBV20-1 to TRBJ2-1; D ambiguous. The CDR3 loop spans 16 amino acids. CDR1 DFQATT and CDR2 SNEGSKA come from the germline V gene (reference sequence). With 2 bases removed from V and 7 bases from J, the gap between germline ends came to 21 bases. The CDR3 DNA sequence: TGCAGTGCTAGATCCTCCCTCGCTCGCCTGTCGAATGAGCAGTTCTTC. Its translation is CSARSSLARLSNEQFF.

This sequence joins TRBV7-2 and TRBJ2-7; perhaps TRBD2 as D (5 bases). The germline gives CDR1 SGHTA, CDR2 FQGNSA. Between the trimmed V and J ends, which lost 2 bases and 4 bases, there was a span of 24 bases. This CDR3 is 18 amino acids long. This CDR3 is CASSLHGGREALSYEQYV. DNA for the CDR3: TGTGCCAGCAGCTTACATGGAGGTCGCGAAGCCCTGTCTTACGAGCAGTACGTC.

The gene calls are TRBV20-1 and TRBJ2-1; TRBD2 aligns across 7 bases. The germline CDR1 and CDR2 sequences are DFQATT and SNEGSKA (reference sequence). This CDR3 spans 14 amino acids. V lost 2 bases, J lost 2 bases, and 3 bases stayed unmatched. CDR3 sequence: CSARLAATYNEQFF. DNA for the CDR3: TGCAGTGCTAGACTAGCGGCGACCTACAATGAGCAGTTCTTC.

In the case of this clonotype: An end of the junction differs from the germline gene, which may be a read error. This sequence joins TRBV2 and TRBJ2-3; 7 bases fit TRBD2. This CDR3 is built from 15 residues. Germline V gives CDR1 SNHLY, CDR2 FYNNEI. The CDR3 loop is CATSDLAGGTDTQYF. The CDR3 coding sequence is TGTGCCACCAGTGACCTTGCGGGGGGCACAGATACGCAGTATTTT.

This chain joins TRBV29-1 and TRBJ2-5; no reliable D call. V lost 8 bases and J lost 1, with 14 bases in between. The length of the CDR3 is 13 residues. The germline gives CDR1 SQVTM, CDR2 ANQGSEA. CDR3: CSSTRPLQETQYF. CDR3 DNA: TGCAGCTCAACGCGGCCACTCCAAGAGACCCAGTACTTC. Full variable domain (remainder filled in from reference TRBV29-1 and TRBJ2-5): SAVISQKPSRDICQRGTSLTIQCQVDSQVTMMFWYRQQPGQSLTLIATANQGSEATYESGFVIDKFPISRPNLTFSTLTVSNMSPEDSSIYLCSSTRPLQETQYFGPGTRLLVL.

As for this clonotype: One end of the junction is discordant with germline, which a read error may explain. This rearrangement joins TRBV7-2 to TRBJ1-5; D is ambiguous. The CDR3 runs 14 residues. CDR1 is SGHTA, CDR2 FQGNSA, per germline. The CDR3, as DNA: TGCGCCAGCAGCCAATGCCTTGCAGGTCGCTACACCTACTTT. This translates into CASSQCLAGRYTYF.